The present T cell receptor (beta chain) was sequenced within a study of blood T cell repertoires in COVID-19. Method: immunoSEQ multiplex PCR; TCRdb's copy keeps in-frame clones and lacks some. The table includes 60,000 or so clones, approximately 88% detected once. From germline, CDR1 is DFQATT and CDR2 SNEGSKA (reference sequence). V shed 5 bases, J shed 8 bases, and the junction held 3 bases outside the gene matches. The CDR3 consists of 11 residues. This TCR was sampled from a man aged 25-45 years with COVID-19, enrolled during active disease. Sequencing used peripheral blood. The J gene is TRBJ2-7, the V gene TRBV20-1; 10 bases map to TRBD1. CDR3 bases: TGCAGTGCTGACAGGGGGCGAAAGCAGTACTTC. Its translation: CSADRGRKQYF.